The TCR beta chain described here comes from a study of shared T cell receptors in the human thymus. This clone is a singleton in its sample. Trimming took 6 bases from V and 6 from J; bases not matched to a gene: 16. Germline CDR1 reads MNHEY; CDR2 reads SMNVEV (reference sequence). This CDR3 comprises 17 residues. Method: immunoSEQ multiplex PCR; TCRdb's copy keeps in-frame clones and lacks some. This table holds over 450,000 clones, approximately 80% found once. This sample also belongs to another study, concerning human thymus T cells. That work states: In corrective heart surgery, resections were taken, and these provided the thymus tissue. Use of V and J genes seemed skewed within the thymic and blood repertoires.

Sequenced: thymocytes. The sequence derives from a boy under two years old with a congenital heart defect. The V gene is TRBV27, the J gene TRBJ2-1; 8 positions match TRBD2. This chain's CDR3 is CASSNYLGLERINEQFF. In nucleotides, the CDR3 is TGTGCCAGCAGCAACTACTTGGGACTAGAGCGGATCAATGAGCAGTTCTTC.